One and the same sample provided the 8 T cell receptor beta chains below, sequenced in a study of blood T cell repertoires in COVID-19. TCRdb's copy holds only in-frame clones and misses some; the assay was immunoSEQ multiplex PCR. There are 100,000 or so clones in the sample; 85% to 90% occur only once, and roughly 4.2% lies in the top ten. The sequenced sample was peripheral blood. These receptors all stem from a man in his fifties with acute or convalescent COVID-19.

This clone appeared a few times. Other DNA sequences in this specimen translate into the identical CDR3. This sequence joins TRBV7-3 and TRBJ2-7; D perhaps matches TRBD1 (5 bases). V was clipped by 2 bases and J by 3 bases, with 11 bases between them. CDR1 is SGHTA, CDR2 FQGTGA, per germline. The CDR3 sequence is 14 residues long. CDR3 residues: CASSLQGRDYEQYF. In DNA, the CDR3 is TGTGCCAGCAGCTTACAGGGAAGGGACTACGAGCAGTACTTC.

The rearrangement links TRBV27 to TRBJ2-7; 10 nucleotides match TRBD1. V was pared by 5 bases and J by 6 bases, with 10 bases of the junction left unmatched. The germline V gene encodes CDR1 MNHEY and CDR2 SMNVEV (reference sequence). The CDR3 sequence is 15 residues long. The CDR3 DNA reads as TGTGCCAGCAGTACCGCGTTCGGGACAGGGGTCGAGCAGTACTTC. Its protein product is CASSTAFGTGVEQYF.

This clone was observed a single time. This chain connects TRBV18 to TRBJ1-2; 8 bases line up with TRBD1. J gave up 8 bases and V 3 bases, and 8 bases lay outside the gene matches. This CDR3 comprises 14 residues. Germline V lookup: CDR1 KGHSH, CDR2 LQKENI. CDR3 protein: CASSPGQGSWGYTF. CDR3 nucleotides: TGTGCCAGCTCACCTGGACAGGGCTCTTGGGGCTACACCTTC.

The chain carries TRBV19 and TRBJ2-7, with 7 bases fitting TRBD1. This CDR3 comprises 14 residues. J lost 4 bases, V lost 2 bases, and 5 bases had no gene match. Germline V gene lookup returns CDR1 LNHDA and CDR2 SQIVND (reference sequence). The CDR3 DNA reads TGTGCCAGTAGTATAATCACAGGGGATTACGAGCAGTACTTC. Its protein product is CASSIITGDYEQYF.

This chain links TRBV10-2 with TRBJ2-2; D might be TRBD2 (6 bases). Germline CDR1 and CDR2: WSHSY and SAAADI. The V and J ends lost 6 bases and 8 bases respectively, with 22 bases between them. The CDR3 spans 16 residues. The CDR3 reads CASRPLRQLRGGELFF. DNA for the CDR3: TGCGCCAGCAGACCCCTCCGACAGCTCCGGGGGGGGGAGCTGTTTTTT.

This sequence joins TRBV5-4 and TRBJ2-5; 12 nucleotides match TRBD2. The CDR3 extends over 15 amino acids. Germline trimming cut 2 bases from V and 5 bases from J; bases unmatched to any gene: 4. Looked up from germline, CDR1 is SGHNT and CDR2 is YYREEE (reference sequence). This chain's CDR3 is CASSFRLAGGETQYF. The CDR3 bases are TGTGCCAGCAGCTTTCGGCTAGCGGGAGGGGAGACCCAGTACTTC.

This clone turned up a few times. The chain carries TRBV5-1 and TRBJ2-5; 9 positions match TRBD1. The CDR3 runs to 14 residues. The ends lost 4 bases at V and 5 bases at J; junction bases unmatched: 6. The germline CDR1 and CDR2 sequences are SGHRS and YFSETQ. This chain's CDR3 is CASSLGQGDETQYF. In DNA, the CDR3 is TGCGCCAGCAGCCTGGGACAGGGCGATGAGACCCAGTACTTC. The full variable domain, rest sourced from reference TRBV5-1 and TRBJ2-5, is KAGVTQTPRYLIKTRGQQVTLSCSPISGHRSVSWYQQTPGQGLQFLFEYFSETQRNKGNFPGRFSGRQFSNSRSEMNVSTLELGDSALYLCASSLGQGDETQYFGPGTRLLVL.

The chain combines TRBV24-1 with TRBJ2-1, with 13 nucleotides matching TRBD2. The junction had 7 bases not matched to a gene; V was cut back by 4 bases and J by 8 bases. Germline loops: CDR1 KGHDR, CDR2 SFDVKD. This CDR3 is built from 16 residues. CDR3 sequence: CATSDMTSGRQHEQFF. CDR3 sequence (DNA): TGTGCCACCAGTGACATGACTAGCGGGAGGCAGCATGAGCAGTTCTTC.